The present T cell receptor beta chain was sequenced within a study of blood T cells in healthy people across ages. This clonotype was seen only a few times. Primers used in a second PCR of roughly 6 to 11 cycles were a sample-barcoded 5' primer and a J-beta primer mix. MiXCR, run by TCRdb on the 5' RACE reads, gives a single entry per CDR3 protein. Of about 690,000 distinct CDR3 sequences listed, around 38% were seen once; the top ten hold 25% to 30%. Sequencing was performed on blood. The receptor comes from a man older than 75 in good health.

This chain's CDR3 is CASSLARASEKLFF. The CDR3 DNA reads TGTGCCAGCAGTTTGGCCAGGGCAAGTGAAAAACTGTTTTTT. V usage is TRBV12-3 or TRBV12-4 and J usage is TRBJ1-4, with a possible D match to TRBD1 (5 bases). V was pared by 3 bases and J by 7 bases, with 12 bases between. This CDR3 has 14 amino acids.